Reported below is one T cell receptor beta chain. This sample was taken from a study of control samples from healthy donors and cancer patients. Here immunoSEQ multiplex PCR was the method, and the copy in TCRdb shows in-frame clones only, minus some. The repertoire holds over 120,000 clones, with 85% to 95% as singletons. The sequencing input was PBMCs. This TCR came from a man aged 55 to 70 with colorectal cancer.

DNA for the CDR3: TGCGCCAGCAGCTACGGACAGGCCTACGAGCAGTACTTC. This gives the protein CASSYGQAYEQYF. The chain uses TRBV5-1 and TRBJ2-7, with 7 bases that match TRBD1. The trim removed 3 bases at V and 2 bases at J, leaving 2 bases unmatched. This CDR3 region has 13 residues. The germline gives CDR1 SGHRS, CDR2 YFSETQ. Full variable domain (missing parts from reference TRBV5-1 and TRBJ2-7): KAGVTQTPRYLIKTRGQQVTLSCSPISGHRSVSWYQQTPGQGLQFLFEYFSETQRNKGNFPGRFSGRQFSNSRSEMNVSTLELGDSALYLCASSYGQAYEQYFGPGTRLTVT.